This T cell receptor beta chain stems from a study of siplizumab effects on memory and regulatory T cells. Profiled with immunoSEQ multiplex PCR; TCRdb holds only in-frame clones, not every one. The sample carries around 77,000 clones, about 90% recorded once. Germline V gene lookup returns CDR1 LNHDA and CDR2 SQIVND (reference sequence). V lost 8 bases and J 0 bases, leaving 11 bases between the germline ends. The CDR3 has 14 residues. The sequenced material came from CD8+ T cells sorted from blood. The V and J genes are TRBV19 and TRBJ1-3; D perhaps matches TRBD1 (6 bases). The origin of this receptor is a human donor in good health. CDR3 in amino acids: CASSDSLSGNTIYF. In nucleotides, the CDR3 is TGTGCCAGTTCGGACAGCCTCTCTGGAAACACCATATATTTT. Together with reference TRBV19 and TRBJ1-3, the CDR3 gives the full variable domain: DGGITQSPKYLFRKEGQNVTLSCEQNLNHDAMYWYRQDPGQGLRLIYYSQIVNDFQKGDIAEGYSVSREKKESFPLTVTSAQKNPTAFYLCASSDSLSGNTIYFGEGSWLTVV.